The 2 T cell receptor beta chains in this list originate from one sample, sequenced in a study of T cells in Graves' hyperthyroidism and ophthalmopathy. TCR beta CDR3 regions were amplified from RNA. A set of HTBI primers served as the primers for a first-round RT-PCR of the TCR CDR3. One entry per CDR3 protein, called by TCRdb with MiXCR from the multiplex PCR reads. The sample has approximately 640,000 distinct CDR3 sequences; 15% to 20% are singletons. Sequencing was carried out using blood. Receptors originate from a woman in her 30s with Graves' hyperthyroidism.

This clonotype was observed many times. V is TRBV2 and J is TRBJ2-1; 7 positions agree with TRBD2. CDR3 length: 15 amino acids. Germline CDR1 SNHLY, CDR2 FYNNEI. Trimming cost V 8 bases and J 2 bases; bases outside gene matches: 9. The CDR3 sequence: CASQGKTSPYNEQFF. The CDR3 bases are TGTGCCAGCCAAGGGAAGACTAGCCCCTACAATGAGCAGTTCTTC.

This clonotype was observed many times. This chain uses TRBV11-1 with TRBJ2-7; TRBD2 matches 7 bases. The length of the CDR3 is 14 residues. CDR1 and CDR2 (germline): SGHAT, FQDESV (reference sequence). Trimming at V came to 8 bases and at J to 3 bases, leaving 10 bases not matched to a gene. The CDR3, as DNA: TGTGCCAGCTCAACGTCTAGCGGCCTCTACGAGCAGTACTTC. Its translation is CASSTSSGLYEQYF.